The sequence of this T cell receptor (beta chain) was determined in a study of blood T cell repertoires in COVID-19. Study information: Acute and convalescent COVID-19 specimens originated in the United States, Italy and Spain. T cells, B-cell-depleted T cells, or PBMCs supplied cDNA or gDNA.

Original processing methods: Counts of nucleated cells, estimated from reference gene primer amplification, were obtained. The method was immunoSEQ multiplex PCR; TCRdb's version includes in-frame clones alone and lacks a portion of them. V and J calls and clone size are those listed in that table; D and trimming were worked out from the DNA. Of around 150,000 clones in the sample, less than 85% are singletons; the top ten hold 3% to 3.5%. This CDR3 has 17 amino acids. The germline V gene encodes CDR1 MDHEN and CDR2 SYDVKM. V was trimmed by 3 bases and J by 2 bases, leaving 19 bases between them. Only a few counts were recorded for this clone.

The receptor was derived from a human donor with acute or convalescent COVID-19. The donor label of this sample is uncertain. V and J are TRBV28 and TRBJ1-1, with a possible D match to TRBD1 (5 bases). The sample consisted of peripheral blood. The DNA of the CDR3 is TGTGCCAGCAGTTTCTTTTCCGGGGGGAGGCGAAACACTGAAGCTTTCTTT. It codes for CASSFFSGGRRNTEAFF.